This T cell receptor (beta chain) was identified in a study of OX40 agonist ivuxolimab in advanced cancers. Background for the entire study: Ivuxolimab was an agonistic, fully human IgG2 monoclonal antibody directed against OX40 (CD134), a costimulatory receptor. Intravenous ivuxolimab was administered to patients every 2 weeks at six dose levels: 0.01, 0.1, 0.3, 1.5, 3 and 10 mg/kg. Of the approximately 54 dose-escalation patients, hepatocellular carcinoma was present in around 20, melanoma in about 15, renal cell carcinoma in 9 and head and neck cancer in 9. A male proportion of about 79% and a mean age of approximately 58 years, ranging from about 23 to 79, were recorded for the dose-escalation cohort. Patients were allowed to have had prior anti-PD-1, anti-PD-L1 or anti-CTLA-4 therapy, and approximately 40% of the dose-escalation patients had previously received checkpoint inhibitors. Partial responses occurred in three dose-escalation patients, of whom one had hepatocellular carcinoma and two had cutaneous melanoma. The purpose of peripheral TCRbeta sequencing was to test whether ivuxolimab changed TCR sequence diversity and led to clonal T-cell expansion. The paper describes the monotherapy dose-escalation part (N ≈ 52 patients) of the phase I trial of ivuxolimab. The paper as a whole reports these results and caveats: In the 0.1-3.0 mg/kg groups, partial responders were among the patients with the lowest normalized peripheral clonal expansion, particularly in CD8+ T cells. Low levels of normalized T-cell clonal expansion were also seen in some nonresponding patients. The antigen specificity of the peripheral T cells that underwent clonal expansion was not determined. After ivuxolimab, CD8+ T cells had more expanded clones than CD4+ T cells on average. At doses of 0.1 to 3.0 mg/kg, clonal expansion of both CD4+ and CD8+ T cells in blood was seen between baseline and week 6.

This clone is regarded as medium-sized (0.01 to 0.1%). The antigen it recognizes is unknown. Qualities for individual bases were not recorded, and no much larger clone is one base off. Its CDR3 holds 14 amino acids, cysteine through phenylalanine. This entry keeps only the CDR3 DNA: 42 bases, framed from base 1. V is reduced by 2 bases and J by 3 bases, leaving a spacing of 11 bases between them. In the germline V gene (reference sequence), CDR1 corresponds to SEHNR and CDR2 to FQNEAQ. Patients with a history of autoimmune disease or receiving systemic immunosuppression were excluded from the trial. Peripheral blood for TCR sequencing was collected from all dose cohorts at baseline, on cycle 4 day 1, and on cycle 7 day 1. Samples came from an open-label, multicenter, first-in-human phase I dose-escalation trial of ivuxolimab. Adults with locally advanced or metastatic head and neck squamous cell, hepatocellular, melanoma or renal cell carcinoma were enrolled in the trial. Before TCR sequencing, CD4+ T cells and CD8+ T cells from peripheral blood were sorted into separate populations.

To sequence the TCRbeta CDR3 region, genomic DNA was isolated from the sorted cells. The immunoSEQ Assay was used for sequencing of TCRbeta CDR3 regions. This immuneACCESS table, as held by TCRdb, lists in-frame sequences with V and J called but not all clones. Of the missing ones, under half trace to an unresolved V gene in checked studies; the others have no known cause. The sample has 15,000 or so clones on record, roughly three quarters of them singletons. The biggest ten clones account for just over 35% of the sample. Sample: CD4+ or CD8+ T cells sorted from blood, taken in a trial of the OX40 agonist ivuxolimab. This sequence was found in an adult with an advanced solid tumor such as melanoma, head and neck, liver or kidney cancer. In this chain, TRBV7-9 is recombined with TRBJ2-7; the best D guess is TRBD2, with 5 bases matching. In nucleotides, the sequence is TGTGCCAGCAGCTTAAGCGGACGGAACTACGAGCAGTACTTC. Translated, it reads CASSLSGRNYEQYF.